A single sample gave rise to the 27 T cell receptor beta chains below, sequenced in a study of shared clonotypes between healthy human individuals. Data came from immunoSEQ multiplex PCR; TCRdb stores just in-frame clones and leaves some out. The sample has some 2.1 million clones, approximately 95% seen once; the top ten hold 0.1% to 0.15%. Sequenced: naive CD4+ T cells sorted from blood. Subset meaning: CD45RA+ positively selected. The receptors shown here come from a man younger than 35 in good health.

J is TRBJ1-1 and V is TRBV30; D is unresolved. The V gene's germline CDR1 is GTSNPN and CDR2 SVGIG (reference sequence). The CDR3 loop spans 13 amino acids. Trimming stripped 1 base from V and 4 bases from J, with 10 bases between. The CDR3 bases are TGTGCCTGGAGTGAGTCCGGGGTCACTGAAGCTTTCTTT. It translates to CAWSESGVTEAFF.

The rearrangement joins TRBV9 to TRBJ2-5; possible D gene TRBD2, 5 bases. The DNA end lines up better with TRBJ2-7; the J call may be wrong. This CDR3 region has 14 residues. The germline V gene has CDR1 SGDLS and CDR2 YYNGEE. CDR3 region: CASSVQADLYEQYF. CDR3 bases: TGTGCCAGCAGCGTACAAGCGGACCTCTACGAGCAGTACTTC.

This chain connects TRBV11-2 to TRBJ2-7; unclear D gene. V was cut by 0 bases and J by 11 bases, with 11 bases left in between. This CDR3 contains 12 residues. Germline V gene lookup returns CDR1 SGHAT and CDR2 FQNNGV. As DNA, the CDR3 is TGTGCCAGCAGCTTAGATCTGGCCCGAGAGTACTTC. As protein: CASSLDLAREYF. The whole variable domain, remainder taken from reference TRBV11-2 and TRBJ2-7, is EAGVAQSPRYKIIEKRQSVAFWCNPISGHATLYWYQQILGQGPKLLIQFQNNGVVDDSQLPKDRFSAERLKGVDSTLKIQPAKLEDSAVYLCASSLDLAREYFGPGTRLTVT.

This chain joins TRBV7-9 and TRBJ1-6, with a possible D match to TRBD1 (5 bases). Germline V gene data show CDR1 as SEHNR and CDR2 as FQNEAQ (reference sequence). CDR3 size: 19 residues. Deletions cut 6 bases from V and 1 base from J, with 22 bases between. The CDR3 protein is CASRIEDKGVKSYNSPLHF. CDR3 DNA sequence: TGTGCCAGCAGGATAGAGGATAAAGGGGTGAAGTCCTATAATTCACCCCTCCACTTT.

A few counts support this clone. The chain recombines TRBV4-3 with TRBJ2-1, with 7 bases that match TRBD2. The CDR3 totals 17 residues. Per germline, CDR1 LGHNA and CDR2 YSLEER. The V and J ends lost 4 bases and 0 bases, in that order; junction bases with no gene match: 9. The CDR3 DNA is TGCGCCAGCAGCCCTTTCGAAGGCGGGAGCTCCTACAATGAGCAGTTCTTC. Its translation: CASSPFEGGSSYNEQFF.

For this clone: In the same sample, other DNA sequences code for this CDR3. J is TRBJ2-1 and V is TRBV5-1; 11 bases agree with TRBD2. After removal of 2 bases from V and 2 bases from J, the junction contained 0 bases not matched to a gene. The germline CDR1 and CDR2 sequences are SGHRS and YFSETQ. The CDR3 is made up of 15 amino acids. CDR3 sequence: CASSLLAGAYNEQFF. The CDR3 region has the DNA TGCGCCAGCAGCTTACTAGCGGGGGCCTACAATGAGCAGTTCTTC.

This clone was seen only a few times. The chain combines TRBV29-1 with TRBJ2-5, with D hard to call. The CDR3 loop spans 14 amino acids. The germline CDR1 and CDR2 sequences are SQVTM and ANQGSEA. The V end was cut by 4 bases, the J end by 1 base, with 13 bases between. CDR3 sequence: CSVGGAGPQETQYF. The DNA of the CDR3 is TGCAGCGTTGGCGGCGCAGGCCCCCAAGAGACCCAGTACTTC.

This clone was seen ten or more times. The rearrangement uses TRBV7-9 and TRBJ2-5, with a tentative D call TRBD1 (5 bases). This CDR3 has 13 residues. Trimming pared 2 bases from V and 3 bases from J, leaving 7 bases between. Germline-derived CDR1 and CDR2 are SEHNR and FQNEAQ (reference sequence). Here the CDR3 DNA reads TGTGCCAGCAGCTTACAGGGAAAAGAGACCCAGTACTTC. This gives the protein CASSLQGKETQYF.

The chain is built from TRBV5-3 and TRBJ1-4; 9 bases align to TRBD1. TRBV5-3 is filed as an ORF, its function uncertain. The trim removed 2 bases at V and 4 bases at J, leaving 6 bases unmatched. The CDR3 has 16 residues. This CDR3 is CARSFAQGAINEKLFF. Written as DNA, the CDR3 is TGTGCCAGAAGCTTTGCACAGGGGGCGATTAATGAAAAACTGTTTTTT.

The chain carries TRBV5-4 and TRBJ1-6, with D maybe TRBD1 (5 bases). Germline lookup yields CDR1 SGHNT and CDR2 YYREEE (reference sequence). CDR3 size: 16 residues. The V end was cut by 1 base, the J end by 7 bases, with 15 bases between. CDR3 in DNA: TGTGCCAGCAGCTTGCCAAGGGGCGCAGGGAATTCACCCCTCCACTTT. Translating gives CASSLPRGAGNSPLHF.

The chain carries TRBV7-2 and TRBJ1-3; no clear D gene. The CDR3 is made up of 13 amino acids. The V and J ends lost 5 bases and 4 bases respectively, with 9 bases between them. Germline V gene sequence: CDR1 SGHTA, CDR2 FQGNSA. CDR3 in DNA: TGTGCCAGCAGCCAATCCCCGGGAAACACCATATATTTT. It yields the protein CASSQSPGNTIYF.

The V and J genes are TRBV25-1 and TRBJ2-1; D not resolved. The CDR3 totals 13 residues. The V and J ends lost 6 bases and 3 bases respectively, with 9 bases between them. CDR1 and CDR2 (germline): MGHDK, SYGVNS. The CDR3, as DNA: TGTGCCAGCAGGCAGGAACACTACAATGAGCAGTTCTTC. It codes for CASRQEHYNEQFF. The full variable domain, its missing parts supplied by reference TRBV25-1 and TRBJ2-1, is EADIYQTPRYLVIGTGKKITLECSQTMGHDKMYWYQQDPGMELHLIHYSYGVNSTEKGDLSSESTVSRIRTEHFPLTLESARPSHTSQYLCASRQEHYNEQFFGPGTRLTVL.

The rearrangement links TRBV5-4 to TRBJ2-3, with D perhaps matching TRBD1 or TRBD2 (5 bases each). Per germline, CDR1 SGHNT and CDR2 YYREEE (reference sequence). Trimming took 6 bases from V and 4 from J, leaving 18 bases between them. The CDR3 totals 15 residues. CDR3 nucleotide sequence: TGTGCCAGCACCTTAGGGACGGGAATGGCAGATACGCAGTATTTT. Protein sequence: CASTLGTGMADTQYF. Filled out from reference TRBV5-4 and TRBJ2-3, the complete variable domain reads ETGVTQSPTHLIKTRGQQVTLRCSSQSGHNTVSWYQQALGQGPQFIFQYYREEENGRGNFPPRFSGLQFPNYSSELNVNALELDDSALYLCASTLGTGMADTQYFGPGTRLTVL.

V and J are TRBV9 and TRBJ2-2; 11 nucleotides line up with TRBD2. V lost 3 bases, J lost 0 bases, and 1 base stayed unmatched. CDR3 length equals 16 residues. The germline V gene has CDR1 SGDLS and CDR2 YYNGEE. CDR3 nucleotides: TGTGCCAGCAGCGCGACTAGCGGGACGAACACCGGGGAGCTGTTTTTT. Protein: CASSATSGTNTGELFF.

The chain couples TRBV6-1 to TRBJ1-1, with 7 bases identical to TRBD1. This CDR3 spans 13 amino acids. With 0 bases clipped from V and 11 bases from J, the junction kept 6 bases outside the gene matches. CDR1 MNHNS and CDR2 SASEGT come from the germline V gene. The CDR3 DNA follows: TGTGCCAGCAGTGAAGCAGGGGGCAGGGAGGCTTTCTTT. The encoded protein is CASSEAGGREAFF.

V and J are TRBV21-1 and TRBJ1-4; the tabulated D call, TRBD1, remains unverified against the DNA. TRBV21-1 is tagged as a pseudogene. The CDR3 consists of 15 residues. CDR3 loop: CASTRQEKTGEKLFF. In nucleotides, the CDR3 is TGTGCCAGCACCAGACAGGAAAAAACAGGGGAAAAACTGTTTTTT.

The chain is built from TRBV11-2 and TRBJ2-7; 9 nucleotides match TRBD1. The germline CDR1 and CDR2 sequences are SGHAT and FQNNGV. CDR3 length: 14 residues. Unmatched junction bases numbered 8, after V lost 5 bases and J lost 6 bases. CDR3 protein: CASSPDPDRGEQYF. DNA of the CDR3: TGTGCCAGCAGCCCAGACCCGGACAGGGGCGAGCAGTACTTC.

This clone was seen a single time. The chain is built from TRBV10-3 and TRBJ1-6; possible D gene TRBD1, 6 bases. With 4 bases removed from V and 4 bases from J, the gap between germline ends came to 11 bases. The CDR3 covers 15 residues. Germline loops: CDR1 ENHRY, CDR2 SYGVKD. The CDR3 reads CAISGQDPYNSPLHF. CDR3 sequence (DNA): TGTGCCATCAGTGGACAGGACCCTTATAATTCACCCCTCCACTTT.

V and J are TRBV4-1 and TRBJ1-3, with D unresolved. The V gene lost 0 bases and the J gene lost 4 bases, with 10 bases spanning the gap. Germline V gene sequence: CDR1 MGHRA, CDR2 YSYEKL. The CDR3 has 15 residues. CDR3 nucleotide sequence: TGCGCCAGCAGCCAAGAGACCCGCGCGGGAAACACCATATATTTT. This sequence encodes CASSQETRAGNTIYF.

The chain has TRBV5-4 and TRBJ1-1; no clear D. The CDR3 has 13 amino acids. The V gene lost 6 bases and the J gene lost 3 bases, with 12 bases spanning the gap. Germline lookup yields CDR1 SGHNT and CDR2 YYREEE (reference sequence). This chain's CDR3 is CASTLKGDTEAFF. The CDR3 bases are TGTGCCAGCACCCTGAAGGGAGACACTGAAGCTTTCTTT.

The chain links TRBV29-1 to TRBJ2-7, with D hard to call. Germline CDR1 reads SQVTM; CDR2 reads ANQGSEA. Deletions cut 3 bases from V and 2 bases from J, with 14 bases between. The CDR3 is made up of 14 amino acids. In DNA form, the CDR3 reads TGCAGCGTTGACGCAGGCGCTAATACCTACGAGCAGTACTTC. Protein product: CSVDAGANTYEQYF.

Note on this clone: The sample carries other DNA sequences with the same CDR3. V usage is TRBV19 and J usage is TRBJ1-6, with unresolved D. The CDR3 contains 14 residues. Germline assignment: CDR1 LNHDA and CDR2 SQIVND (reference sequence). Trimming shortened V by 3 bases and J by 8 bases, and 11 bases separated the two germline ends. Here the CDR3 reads CASSIRDRDSPLHF. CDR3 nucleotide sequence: TGTGCCAGTAGTATTAGGGATAGGGATTCACCCCTCCACTTT.

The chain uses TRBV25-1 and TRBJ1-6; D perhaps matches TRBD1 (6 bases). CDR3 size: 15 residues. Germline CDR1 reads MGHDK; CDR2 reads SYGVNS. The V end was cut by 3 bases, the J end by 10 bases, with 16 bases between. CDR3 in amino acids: CASSDPGQGMSPLHF. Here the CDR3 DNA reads TGTGCCAGCAGTGATCCGGGACAAGGAATGTCACCCCTCCACTTT.

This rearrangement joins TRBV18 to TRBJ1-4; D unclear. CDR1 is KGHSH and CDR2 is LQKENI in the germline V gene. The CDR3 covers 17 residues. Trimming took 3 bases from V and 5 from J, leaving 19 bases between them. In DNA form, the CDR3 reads TGTGCCAGCTCACCCCCCCAGGCGCTGGGAGGAAATGAAAAACTGTTTTTT. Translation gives CASSPPQALGGNEKLFF. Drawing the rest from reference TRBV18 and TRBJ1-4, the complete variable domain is NAGVMQNPRHLVRRRGQEARLRCSPMKGHSHVYWYRQLPEEGLKFMVYLQKENIIDESGMPKERFSAEFPKEGPSILRIQQVVRGDSAAYFCASSPPQALGGNEKLFFGSGTQLSVL.

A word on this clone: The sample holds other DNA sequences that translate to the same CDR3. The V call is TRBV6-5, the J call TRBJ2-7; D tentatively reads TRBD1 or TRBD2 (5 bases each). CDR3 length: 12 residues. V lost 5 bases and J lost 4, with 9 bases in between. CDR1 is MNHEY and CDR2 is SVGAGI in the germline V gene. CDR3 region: CASSRDGYEQYF. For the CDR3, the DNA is TGTGCCAGCAGTAGGGACGGTTACGAGCAGTACTTC.

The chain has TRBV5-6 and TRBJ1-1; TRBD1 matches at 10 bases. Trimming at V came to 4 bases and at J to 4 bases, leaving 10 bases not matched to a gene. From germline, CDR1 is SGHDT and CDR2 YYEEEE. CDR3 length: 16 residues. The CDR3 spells CASSPRQGAGSTEAFF. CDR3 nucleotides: TGTGCCAGCAGCCCCAGACAGGGGGCGGGTAGCACTGAAGCTTTCTTT.

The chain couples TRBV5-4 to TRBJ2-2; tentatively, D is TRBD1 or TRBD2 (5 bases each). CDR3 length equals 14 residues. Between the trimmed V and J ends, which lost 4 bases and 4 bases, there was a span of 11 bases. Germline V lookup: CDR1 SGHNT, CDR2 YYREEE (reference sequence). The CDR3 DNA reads TGTGCCAGCAGCCTCCGGGACCTCACCGGGGAGCTGTTTTTT. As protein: CASSLRDLTGELFF.